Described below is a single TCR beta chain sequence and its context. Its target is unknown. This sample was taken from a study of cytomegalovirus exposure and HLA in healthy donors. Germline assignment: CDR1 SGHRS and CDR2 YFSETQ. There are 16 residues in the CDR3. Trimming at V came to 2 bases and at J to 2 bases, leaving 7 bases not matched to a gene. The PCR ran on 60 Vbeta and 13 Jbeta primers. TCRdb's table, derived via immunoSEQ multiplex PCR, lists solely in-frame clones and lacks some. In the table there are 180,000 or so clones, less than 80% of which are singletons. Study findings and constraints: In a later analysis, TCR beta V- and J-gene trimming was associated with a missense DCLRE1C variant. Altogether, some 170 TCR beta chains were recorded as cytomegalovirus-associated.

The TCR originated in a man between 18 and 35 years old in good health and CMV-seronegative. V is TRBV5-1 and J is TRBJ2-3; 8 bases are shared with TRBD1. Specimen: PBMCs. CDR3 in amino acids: CASSFMDRAYTDTQYF. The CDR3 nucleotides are TGCGCCAGCAGCTTCATGGACAGGGCGTACACAGATACGCAGTATTTT.